This entry describes one TCR beta chain. This record belongs to a study of blood T cell repertoires in COVID-19. Study as a whole: Samples taken during acute and convalescent COVID-19 were collected in the United States, Italy and Spain. Nucleic acid was either cDNA or gDNA, and it came from T cells, B-cell-depleted T cells, or PBMCs.

As handled by the study authors: The authors estimated nucleated cell counts from reference gene primer amplification. The repertoire was sequenced with immunoSEQ multiplex PCR; TCRdb's copy has only in-frame clones and lacks some. Clonal size and the V and J genes are those of that table, whereas D and trimming came from the DNA. The repertoire holds roughly 140,000 clones, with around 80% as singletons. The CDR3 is 17 amino acids. Trimming cost V 5 bases and J 4 bases; bases outside gene matches: 12. Germline CDR1 is MNHEY and CDR2 is SMNVEV (reference sequence). V usage is TRBV27 and J usage is TRBJ2-1; 9 bases map to TRBD1. The receptor comes from a woman in her sixties or seventies with acute or convalescent COVID-19. Sequencing was performed on peripheral blood. The CDR3 reads CASSNLSGTGRYNEQFF. The CDR3 nucleotides are TGTGCCAGCAGTAACCTCTCCGGGACAGGGAGGTACAATGAGCAGTTCTTC.